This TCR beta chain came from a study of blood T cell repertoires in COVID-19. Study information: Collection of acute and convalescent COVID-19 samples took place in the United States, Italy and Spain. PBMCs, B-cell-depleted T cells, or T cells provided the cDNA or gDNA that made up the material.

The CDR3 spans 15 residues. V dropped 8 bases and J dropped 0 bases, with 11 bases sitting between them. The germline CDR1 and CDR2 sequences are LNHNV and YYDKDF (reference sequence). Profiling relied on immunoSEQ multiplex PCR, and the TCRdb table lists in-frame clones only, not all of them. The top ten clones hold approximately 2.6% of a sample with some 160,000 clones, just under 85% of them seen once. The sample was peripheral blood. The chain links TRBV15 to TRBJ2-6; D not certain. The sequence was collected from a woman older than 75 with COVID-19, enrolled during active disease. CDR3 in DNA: TGTGCCACCCGTGAGGAGAGCTCTGGGGCCAACGTCCTGACTTTC. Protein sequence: CATREESSGANVLTF.